The clone carrying this T cell receptor (beta chain) was observed once. The antigen is unknown. Sequencing was performed with immunoSEQ multiplex PCR; in TCRdb, only in-frame clones are kept and a portion is missing. The sample has 700,000 to 950,000 clones, 90% to 97% seen once; the top ten hold about 0.25%. This sample is drawn from a study of shared clonotypes between healthy human individuals. Overall study context: Two women and a few men aged 18 to 49 served as donors.

This CDR3 region has 17 residues. Germline CDR1 is SGHVS and CDR2 is FNYEAQ. The V end was cut by 3 bases, the J end by 4 bases, with 19 bases between. Notes on the study in general: An expected dependence of interdonor clonotype sharing on sequencing depth was noted. Specimens sampled were limited to blood, with tissue repertoires likely differing.

CD45RO-negative CD8 cells positively selected for CCR7 made up the naive population, which excluded terminally differentiated effector memory CD45RA+ cells. The J gene is TRBJ2-1, the V gene TRBV7-6; D is perhaps TRBD2 (7 bases). The sequence derives from a man aged 30-40 years in good health. Sequencing was carried out using naive CD8+ T cells sorted from blood. CDR3 protein: CASSFTGGARPYNEQFF. As DNA, the CDR3 is TGTGCCAGCAGCTTTACGGGGGGCGCGCGGCCTTACAATGAGCAGTTCTTC.